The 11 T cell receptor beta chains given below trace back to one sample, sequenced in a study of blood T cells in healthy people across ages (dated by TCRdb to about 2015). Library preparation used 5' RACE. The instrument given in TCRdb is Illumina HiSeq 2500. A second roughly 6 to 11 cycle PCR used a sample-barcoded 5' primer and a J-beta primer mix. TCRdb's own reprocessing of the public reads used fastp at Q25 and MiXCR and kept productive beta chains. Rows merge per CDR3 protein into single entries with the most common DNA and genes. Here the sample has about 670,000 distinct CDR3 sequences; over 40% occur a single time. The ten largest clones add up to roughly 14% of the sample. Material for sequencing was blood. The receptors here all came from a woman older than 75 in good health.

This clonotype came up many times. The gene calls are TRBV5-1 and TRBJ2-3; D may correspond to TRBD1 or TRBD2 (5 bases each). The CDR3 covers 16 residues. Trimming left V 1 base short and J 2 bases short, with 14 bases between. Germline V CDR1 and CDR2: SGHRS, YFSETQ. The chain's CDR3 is CASSLLPGTSTDTQYF. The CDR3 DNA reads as TGCGCCAGCAGCTTGCTGCCGGGGACCTCCACAGATACGCAGTATTTT.

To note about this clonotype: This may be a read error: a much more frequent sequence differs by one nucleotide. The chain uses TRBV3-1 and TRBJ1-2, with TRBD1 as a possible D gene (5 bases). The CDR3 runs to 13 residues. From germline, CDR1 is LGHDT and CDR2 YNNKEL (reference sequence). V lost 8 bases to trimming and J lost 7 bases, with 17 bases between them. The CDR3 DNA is TGTGCCAGCGCCCAACGGGATAGGGGTGGCTACACCTTC. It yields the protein CASAQRDRGGYTF. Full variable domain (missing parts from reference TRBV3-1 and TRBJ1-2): DTAVSQTPKYLVTQMGNDKSIKCEQNLGHDTMYWYKQDSKKFLKIMFSYNNKELIINETVPNRFSPKSPDKAHLNLHINSLELGDSAVYFCASAQRDRGGYTFGSGTRLTVV.

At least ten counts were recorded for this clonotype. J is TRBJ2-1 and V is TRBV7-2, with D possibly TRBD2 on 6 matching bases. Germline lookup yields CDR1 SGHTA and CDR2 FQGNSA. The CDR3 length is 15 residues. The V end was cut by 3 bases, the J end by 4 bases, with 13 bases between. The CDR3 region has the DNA TGTGCCAGCAGCTTCCCCCTCGCGGGGTACAATGAGCAGTTCTTC. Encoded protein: CASSFPLAGYNEQFF.

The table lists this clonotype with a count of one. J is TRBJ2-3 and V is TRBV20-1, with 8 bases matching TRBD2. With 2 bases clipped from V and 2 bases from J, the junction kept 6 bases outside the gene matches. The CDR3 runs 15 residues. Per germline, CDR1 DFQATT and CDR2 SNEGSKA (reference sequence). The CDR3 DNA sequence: TGCAGTGCTAGAAGAGCGGGGGCCAACACAGATACGCAGTATTTT. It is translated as CSARRAGANTDTQYF.

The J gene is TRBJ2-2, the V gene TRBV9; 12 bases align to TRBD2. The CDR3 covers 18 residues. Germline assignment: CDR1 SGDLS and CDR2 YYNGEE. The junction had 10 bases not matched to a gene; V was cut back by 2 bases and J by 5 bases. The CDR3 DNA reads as TGTGCCAGCAGCGTGGCCCTGACTAGCGGGAGTTCGACCGGGGAGCTGTTTTTT. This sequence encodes CASSVALTSGSSTGELFF.

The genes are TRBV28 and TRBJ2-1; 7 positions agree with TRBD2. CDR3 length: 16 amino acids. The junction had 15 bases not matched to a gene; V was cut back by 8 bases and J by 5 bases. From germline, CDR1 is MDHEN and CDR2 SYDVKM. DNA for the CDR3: TGTGCCAGCCGATTTACACGGGGGGTTCGGGACAATGAGCAGTTCTTC. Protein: CASRFTRGVRDNEQFF.

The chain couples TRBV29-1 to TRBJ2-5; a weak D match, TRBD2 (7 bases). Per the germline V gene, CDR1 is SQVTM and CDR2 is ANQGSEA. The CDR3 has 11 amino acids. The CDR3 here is CSVWGGLEQYF. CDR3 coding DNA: TGCAGTGTTTGGGGGGGGCTTGAGCAGTACTTC.

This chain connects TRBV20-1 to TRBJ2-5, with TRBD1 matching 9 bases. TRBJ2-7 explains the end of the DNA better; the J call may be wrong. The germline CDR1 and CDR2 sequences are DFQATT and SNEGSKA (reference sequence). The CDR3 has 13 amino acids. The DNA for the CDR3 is TGCAGTGCGGCCGGGACAGGGACCTACGAGCAGTACTTC. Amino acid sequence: CSAAGTGTYEQYF.

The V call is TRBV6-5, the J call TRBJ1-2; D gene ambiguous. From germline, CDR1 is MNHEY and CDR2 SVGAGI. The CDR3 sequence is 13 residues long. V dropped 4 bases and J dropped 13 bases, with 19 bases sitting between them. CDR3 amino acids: CASSFIGLQAATF. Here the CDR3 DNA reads TGTGCCAGCAGTTTTATAGGTCTTCAAGCGGCCACCTTC.

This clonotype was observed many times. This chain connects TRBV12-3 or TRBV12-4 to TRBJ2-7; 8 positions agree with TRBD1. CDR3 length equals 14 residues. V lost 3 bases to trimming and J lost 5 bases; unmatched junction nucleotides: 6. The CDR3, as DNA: TGTGCCAGCAGTTTGGGACAGGTTACGAACGAGCAGTACTTC. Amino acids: CASSLGQVTNEQYF.

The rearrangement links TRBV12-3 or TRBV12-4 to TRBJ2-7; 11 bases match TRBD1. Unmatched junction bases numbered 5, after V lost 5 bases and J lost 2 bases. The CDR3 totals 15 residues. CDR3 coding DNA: TGTGCCAGCAGTCCGTGGGGACAGGGGGCCTACGAGCAGTACTTC. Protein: CASSPWGQGAYEQYF.